Listed below are T cell receptor beta chains from one sample, sequenced in a study of CD8 T cells in ankylosing spondylitis. TCRdb re-analysed the 5' RACE reads in MiXCR, keeping a single row per CDR3 protein. The sample lists about 540,000 distinct CDR3 sequences; about 12% were seen once. Sequences were obtained from blood, either unsorted or a sorted T cell fraction (not recorded which). These TCRs come from a male donor with ankylosing spondylitis. Both conserved end residues are trimmed from each CDR3. The order of the fields is J gene, V gene, CDR3 protein.

>TRBJ2-1|TRBV24-1
ATSDPGRSNEQF
>TRBJ1-1|TRBV20-1
SARVLTGTEAF
>TRBJ2-4|TRBV10-3
AISERSGLTKNIQY
>TRBJ2-4|TRBV7-2
ASSLDRAGGKNIQY
>TRBJ2-7|TRBV4-2
ASSQRGGDRGSYEQY
>TRBJ1-1|TRBV20-1
SARPRWNTEAF
>TRBJ2-7|TRBV10-1
ASSESLGGLATGYEQY
>TRBJ2-7|TRBV2
ASRSRGGGRYEQY
>TRBJ2-1|TRBV20-1
SARDVRLAELNEQF
>TRBJ1-5|TRBV11-2
ASSLDWDQPQH
>TRBJ1-5|TRBV12-3/TRBV12-4
ASSLEGYQPQH
>TRBJ2-1|TRBV5-1
ASSFSGTPYNEQF
>TRBJ2-2|TRBV6-7
ASSSITAKGTYRELF
>TRBJ1-5|TRBV7-8
ASSYGGTQRGQPQH
>TRBJ1-5|TRBV12-3/TRBV12-4
ASSSGQYSNQPQH
>TRBJ2-5|TRBV5-6
ASSYRGIVWETQY
>TRBJ2-1|TRBV9
ASSVSPREREQF
>TRBJ1-1|TRBV20-1
SASLGRGTEAF
>TRBJ1-6|TRBV5-1
ASSPPGAGNSPLH
>TRBJ2-5|TRBV20-1
SADGWTQETQY
>TRBJ2-3|TRBV7-2
ASSQLAGAGDTQY
>TRBJ2-3|TRBV29-1
SVASQSADTQY
>TRBJ2-7|TRBV5-8
ASSGPREQY
>TRBJ2-5|TRBV20-1
SARRDYQY
>TRBJ2-1|TRBV4-2
ASSQDLHSLGEQF
>TRBJ2-7|TRBV5-6
ASSLFDRQEEQY
>TRBJ2-1|TRBV20-1
SARVAGEGNEQF
>TRBJ1-1|TRBV6-6
ASSPLMGTEAF
>TRBJ2-5|TRBV11-2
ASGPHGIQETQY
>TRBJ2-4|TRBV27
ASSQDSTGNIQY
>TRBJ2-7|TRBV9
ASSASGRAGEQY
>TRBJ2-1|TRBV20-1
SGTGRGLGEQF